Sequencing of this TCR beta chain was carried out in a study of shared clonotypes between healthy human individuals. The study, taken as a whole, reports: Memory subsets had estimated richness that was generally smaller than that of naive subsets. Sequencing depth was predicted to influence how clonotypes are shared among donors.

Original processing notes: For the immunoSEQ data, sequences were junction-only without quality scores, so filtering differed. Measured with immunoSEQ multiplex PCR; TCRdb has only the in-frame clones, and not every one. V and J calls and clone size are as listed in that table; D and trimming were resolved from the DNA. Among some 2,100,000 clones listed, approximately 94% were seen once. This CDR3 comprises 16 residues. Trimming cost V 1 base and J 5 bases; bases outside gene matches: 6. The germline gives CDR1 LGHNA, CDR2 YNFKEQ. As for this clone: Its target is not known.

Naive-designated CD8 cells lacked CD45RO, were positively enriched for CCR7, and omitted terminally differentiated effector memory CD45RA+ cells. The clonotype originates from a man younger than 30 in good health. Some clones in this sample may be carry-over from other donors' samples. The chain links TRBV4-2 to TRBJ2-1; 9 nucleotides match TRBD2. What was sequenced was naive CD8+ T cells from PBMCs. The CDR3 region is CASSQVGLAKDNEQFF. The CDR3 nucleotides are TGTGCCAGCAGCCAAGTAGGACTAGCGAAGGACAATGAGCAGTTCTTC.